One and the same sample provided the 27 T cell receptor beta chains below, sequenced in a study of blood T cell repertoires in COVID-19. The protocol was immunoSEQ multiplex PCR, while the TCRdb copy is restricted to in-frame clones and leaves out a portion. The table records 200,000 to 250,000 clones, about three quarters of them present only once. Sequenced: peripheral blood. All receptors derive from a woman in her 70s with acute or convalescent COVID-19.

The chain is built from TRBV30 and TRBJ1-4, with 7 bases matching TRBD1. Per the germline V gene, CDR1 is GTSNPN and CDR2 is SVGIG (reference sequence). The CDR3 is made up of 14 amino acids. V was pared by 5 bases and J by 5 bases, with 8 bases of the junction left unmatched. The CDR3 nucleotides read TGTGCCTGGGCCGGGACAGCCCAGAATGAAAAACTGTTTTTT. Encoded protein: CAWAGTAQNEKLFF.

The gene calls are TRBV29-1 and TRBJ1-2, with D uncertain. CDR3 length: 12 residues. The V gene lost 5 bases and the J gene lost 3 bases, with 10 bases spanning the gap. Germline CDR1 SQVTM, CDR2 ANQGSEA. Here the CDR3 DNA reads TGCAGCGTTCTGCTGGGAGACTATGGCTACACCTTC. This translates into CSVLLGDYGYTF. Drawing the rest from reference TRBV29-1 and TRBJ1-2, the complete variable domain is SAVISQKPSRDICQRGTSLTIQCQVDSQVTMMFWYRQQPGQSLTLIATANQGSEATYESGFVIDKFPISRPNLTFSTLTVSNMSPEDSSIYLCSVLLGDYGYTFGSGTRLTVV.

The CDR3, as DNA: TGTGCCAGCAGCTTAGTGGTACTAGCGGGAGATAATGAGCAGTTCTTC. Residues: CASSLVVLAGDNEQFF. This sequence joins TRBV11-3 and TRBJ2-1; 11 bases are a match to TRBD2. Germline V CDR1 and CDR2: SGHNT, YENEEA. V shed 1 base and J 7 bases; nucleotides not matched to a gene: 6. This CDR3 spans 16 amino acids.

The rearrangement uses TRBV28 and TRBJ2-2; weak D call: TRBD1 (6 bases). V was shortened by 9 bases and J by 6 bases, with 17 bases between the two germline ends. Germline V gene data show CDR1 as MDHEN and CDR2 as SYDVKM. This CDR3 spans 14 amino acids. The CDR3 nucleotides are TGTGCCAGTCTCAAACAGGGTGCTGCCGGGGAGCTGTTTTTT. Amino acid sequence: CASLKQGAAGELFF.

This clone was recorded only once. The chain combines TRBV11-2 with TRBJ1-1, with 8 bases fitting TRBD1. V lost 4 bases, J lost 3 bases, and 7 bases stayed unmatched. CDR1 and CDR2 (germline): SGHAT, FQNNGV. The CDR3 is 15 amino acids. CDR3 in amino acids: CASSSQGALDTEAFF. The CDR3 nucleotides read TGTGCCAGCAGCTCGCAGGGGGCTCTCGACACTGAAGCTTTCTTT.

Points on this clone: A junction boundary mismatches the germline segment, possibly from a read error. The CDR3 region is CSVLIPGQSF. The CDR3 bases are TGCAGCGTTCTGATACCGGGACAAAGTTTT. This chain connects TRBV29-1 to TRBJ1-1; the D gene is possibly TRBD1 (6 bases). This CDR3 comprises 10 residues. Per the germline V gene, CDR1 is SQVTM and CDR2 is ANQGSEA. Variable domain in full (rest from reference TRBV29-1 and TRBJ1-1): SAVISQKPSRDICQRGTSLTIQCQVDSQVTMMFWYRQQPGQSLTLIATANQGSEATYESGFVIDKFPISRPNLTFSTLTVSNMSPEDSSIYLCSVLIPGQSFGQGTRLTVV.

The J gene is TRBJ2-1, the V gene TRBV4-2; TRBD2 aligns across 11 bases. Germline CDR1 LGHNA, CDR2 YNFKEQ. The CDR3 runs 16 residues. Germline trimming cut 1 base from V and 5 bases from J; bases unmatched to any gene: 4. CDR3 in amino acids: CASSQVWGLADNEQFF. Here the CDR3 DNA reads TGTGCCAGCAGCCAAGTGTGGGGACTAGCGGACAATGAGCAGTTCTTC.

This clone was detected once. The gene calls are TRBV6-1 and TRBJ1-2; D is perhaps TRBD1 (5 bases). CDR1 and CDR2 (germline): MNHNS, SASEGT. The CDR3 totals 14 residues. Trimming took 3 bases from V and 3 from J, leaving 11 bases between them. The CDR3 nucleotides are TGTGCCAGCAGTGATAGAGGAGGGGACTATGGCTACACCTTC. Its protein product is CASSDRGGDYGYTF.

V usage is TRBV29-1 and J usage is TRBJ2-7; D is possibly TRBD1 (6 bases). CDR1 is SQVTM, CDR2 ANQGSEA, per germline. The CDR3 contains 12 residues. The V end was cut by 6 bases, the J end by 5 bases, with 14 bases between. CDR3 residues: CSVNQGRDEQYF. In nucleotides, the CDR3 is TGCAGCGTCAATCAGGGGCGGGACGAGCAGTACTTC.

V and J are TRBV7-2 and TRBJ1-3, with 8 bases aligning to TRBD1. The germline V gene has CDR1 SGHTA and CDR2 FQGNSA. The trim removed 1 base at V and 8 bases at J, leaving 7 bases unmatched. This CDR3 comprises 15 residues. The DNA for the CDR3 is TGTGCCAGCAGCTTAGTCGCCACAGGGGGAGACACCATATATTTT. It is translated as CASSLVATGGDTIYF.

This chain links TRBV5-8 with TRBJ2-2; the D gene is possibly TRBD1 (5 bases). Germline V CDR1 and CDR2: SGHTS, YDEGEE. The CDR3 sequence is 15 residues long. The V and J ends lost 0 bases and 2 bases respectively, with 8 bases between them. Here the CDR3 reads CASSLGTRNTGELFF. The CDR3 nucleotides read TGTGCCAGCAGCTTGGGGACAAGAAACACCGGGGAGCTGTTTTTT. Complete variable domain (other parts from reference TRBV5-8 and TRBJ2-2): EAGVTQSPTHLIKTRGQQATLRCSPISGHTSVYWYQQALGLGLQFLLWYDEGEERNRGNFPPRFSGRQFPNYSSELNVNALELEDSALYLCASSLGTRNTGELFFGEGSRLTVL.

The CDR3 loop reads CASSPQGLAGLNTGELFF. CDR3 nucleotides: TGTGCCAGCTCACCACAGGGACTAGCGGGGTTGAACACCGGGGAGCTGTTTTTT. The chain links TRBV18 to TRBJ2-2; 13 bases are a match to TRBD2. V was clipped by 1 base and J by 1 base; unmatched bases: 3. The CDR3 loop spans 18 amino acids. Germline CDR1 reads KGHSH; CDR2 reads LQKENI. Combining the CDR3 with reference TRBV18 and TRBJ2-2 gives the whole variable domain NAGVMQNPRHLVRRRGQEARLRCSPMKGHSHVYWYRQLPEEGLKFMVYLQKENIIDESGMPKERFSAEFPKEGPSILRIQQVVRGDSAAYFCASSPQGLAGLNTGELFFGEGSRLTVL.

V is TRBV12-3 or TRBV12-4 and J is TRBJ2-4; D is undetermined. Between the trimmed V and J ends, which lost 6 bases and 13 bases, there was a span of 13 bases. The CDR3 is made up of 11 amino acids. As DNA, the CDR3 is TGTGCCAGCAGCCTGGGCCTGTCCCAGTACTTC. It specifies CASSLGLSQYF.

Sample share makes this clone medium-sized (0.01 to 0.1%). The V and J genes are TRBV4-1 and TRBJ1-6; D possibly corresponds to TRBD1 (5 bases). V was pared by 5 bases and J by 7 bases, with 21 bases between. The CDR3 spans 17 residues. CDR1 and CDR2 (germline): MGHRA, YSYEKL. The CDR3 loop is CASSKGTQAGRNSPLHF. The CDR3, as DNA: TGCGCCAGCAGCAAAGGAACCCAGGCAGGGCGGAATTCACCCCTCCACTTT.

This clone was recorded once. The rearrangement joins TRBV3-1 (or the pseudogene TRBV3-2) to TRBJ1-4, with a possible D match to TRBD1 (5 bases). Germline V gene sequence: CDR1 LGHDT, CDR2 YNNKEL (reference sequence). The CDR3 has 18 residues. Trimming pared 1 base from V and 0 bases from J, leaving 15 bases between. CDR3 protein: CASSQGLRGRATNEKLFF. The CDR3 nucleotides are TGTGCCAGCAGCCAAGGTCTTAGGGGCCGTGCAACTAATGAAAAACTGTTTTTT.

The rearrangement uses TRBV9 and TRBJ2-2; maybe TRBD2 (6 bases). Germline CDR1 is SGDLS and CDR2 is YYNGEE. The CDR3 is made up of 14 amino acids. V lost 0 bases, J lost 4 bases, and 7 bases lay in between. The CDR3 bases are TGTGCCAGCAGCGTAGTCGGGGGCACCGGGGAGCTGTTTTTT. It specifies CASSVVGGTGELFF.

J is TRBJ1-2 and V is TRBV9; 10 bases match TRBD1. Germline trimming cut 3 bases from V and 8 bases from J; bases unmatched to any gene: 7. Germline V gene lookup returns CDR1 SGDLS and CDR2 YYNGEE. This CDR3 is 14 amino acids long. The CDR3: CASSAGQGPRGYTF. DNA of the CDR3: TGTGCCAGCAGCGCGGGACAGGGGCCCCGGGGCTACACCTTC. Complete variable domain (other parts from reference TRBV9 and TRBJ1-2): DSGVTQTPKHLITATGQRVTLRCSPRSGDLSVYWYQQSLDQGLQFLIQYYNGEERAKGNILERFSAQQFPDLHSELNLSSLELGDSALYFCASSAGQGPRGYTFGSGTRLTVV.

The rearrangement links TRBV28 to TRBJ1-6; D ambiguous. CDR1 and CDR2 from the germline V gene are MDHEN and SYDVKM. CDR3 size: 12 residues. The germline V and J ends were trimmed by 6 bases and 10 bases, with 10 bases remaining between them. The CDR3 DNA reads TGTGCCAGCAGACGACAAAGCTCACCCCTCCACTTT. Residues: CASRRQSSPLHF.

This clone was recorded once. The DNA for the CDR3 is TGTGCCAGCAGCGTAGGCAGTGATTCCTATGGCTACACCTTC. Residues: CASSVGSDSYGYTF. This sequence joins TRBV9 and TRBJ1-2, with unresolved D. Germline CDR1 reads SGDLS; CDR2 reads YYNGEE. Trimming pared 0 bases from V and 4 bases from J, leaving 10 bases between. The CDR3 runs to 14 residues.

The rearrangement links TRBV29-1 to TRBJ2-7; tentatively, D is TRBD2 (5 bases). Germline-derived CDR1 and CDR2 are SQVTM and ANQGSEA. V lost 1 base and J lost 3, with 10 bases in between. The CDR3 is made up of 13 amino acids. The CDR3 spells CSVEAGGGYEQYF. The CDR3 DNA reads TGCAGCGTTGAAGCCGGAGGCGGCTACGAGCAGTACTTC.

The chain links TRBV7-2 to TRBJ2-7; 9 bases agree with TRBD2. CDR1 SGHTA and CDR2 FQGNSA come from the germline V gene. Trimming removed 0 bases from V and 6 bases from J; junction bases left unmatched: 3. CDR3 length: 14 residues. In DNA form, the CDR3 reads TGTGCCAGCAGCTTAGCTAGCGGGAGCTCCGAGCAGTACTTC. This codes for CASSLASGSSEQYF.

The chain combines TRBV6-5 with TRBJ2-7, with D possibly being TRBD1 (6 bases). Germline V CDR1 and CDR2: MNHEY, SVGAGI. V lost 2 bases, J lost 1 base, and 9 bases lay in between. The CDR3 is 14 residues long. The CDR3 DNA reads TGTGCCAGCAGTTACCACAGGGAGTCCTACGAGCAGTACTTC. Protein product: CASSYHRESYEQYF.

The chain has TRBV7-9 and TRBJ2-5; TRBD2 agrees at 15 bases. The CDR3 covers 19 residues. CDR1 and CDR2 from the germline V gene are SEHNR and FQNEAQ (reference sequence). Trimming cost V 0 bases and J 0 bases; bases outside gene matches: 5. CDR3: CASSLAGLAGGFYQETQYF. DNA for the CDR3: TGTGCCAGCAGCTTAGCGGGACTAGCGGGAGGTTTCTACCAAGAGACCCAGTACTTC.

Written as DNA, the CDR3 is TGTGCCAGCAGCCAAACGGGACTACCGAACAATGAGCAGTTCTTC. It translates to CASSQTGLPNNEQFF. The chain has TRBV7-3 and TRBJ2-1, with 7 bases lining up with TRBD2. Germline V lookup: CDR1 SGHTA, CDR2 FQGTGA. The CDR3 length is 15 residues. V lost 5 bases, J lost 5 bases, and 9 bases stayed unmatched.

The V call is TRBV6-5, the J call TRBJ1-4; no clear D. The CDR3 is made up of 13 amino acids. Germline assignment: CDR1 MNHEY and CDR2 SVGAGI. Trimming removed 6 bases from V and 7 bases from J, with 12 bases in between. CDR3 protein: CASSPGRSEKLFF. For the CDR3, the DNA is TGTGCCAGCAGCCCCGGCCGGAGTGAAAAACTGTTTTTT.

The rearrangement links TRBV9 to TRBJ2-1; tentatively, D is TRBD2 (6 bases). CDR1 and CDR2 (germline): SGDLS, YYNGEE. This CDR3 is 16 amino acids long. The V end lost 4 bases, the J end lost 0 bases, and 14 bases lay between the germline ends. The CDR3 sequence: CASSSYSGSSYNEQFF. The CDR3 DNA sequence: TGTGCCAGCAGCTCTTATAGCGGAAGCTCCTACAATGAGCAGTTCTTC.

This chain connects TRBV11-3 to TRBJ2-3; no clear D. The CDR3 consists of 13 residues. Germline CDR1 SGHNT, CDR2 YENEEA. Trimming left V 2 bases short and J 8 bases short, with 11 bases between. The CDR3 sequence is CASSLSSVGTQYF. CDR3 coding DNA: TGTGCCAGCAGCTTATCATCGGTCGGTACGCAGTATTTT.